The next 7 T cell receptor beta chains were all read from a single sample in a study of blood T cell repertoires in COVID-19. Sequenced by immunoSEQ multiplex PCR; TCRdb stores in-frame clones only, minus some. This sample has 160,000 or so clones, with roughly 88% found just once. The sample taken for sequencing was PBMCs or T cells enriched from blood (not recorded which). Source of these receptors: a man aged 45 to 65 who had recovered from COVID-19.

This clone appeared a few times. The chain has TRBV15 and TRBJ1-1, with 9 bases lining up with TRBD1. CDR1 LNHNV and CDR2 YYDKDF come from the germline V gene (reference sequence). V trimming: 1 base; J trimming: 4 bases; junction bases outside the gene matches: 4. This CDR3 is built from 15 residues. The CDR3 loop is CATSRGGQGITEAFF. In DNA form, the CDR3 reads TGTGCCACCAGCAGAGGGGGACAGGGAATCACTGAAGCTTTCTTT.

The chain has TRBV12-5 and TRBJ1-3; D gene uncertain. CDR1 and CDR2 (germline): LGHNT, FRNRAP. The CDR3 is 12 amino acids. Between the trimmed V and J ends, which lost 3 bases and 3 bases, there was a span of 3 bases. The CDR3 DNA follows: TGTGCTAGTGGTTTCCATGGAAACACCATATATTTT. Encoded protein: CASGFHGNTIYF.

V and J are TRBV6-4 and TRBJ2-2; no clear D gene. CDR3 length: 14 amino acids. Trimming took off 5 bases at V and 3 bases at J, with 10 bases between the two ends. Looked up from germline, CDR1 is MRHNA and CDR2 is SNTAGT. CDR3 residues: CASSRLADTGELFF. DNA for the CDR3: TGTGCCAGCAGTAGATTAGCTGACACCGGGGAGCTGTTTTTT.

In DNA, the CDR3 is TGTGCCAGCAGCGTTTTTCCGACCGGGACAGGGTACGGCTACACCTTC. This translates into CASSVFPTGTGYGYTF. This sequence joins TRBV9 and TRBJ1-2, with 9 bases matching TRBD1. The CDR3 spans 16 residues. Germline V CDR1 and CDR2: SGDLS, YYNGEE. J lost 8 bases, V lost 2 bases, and 13 bases had no gene match.

The gene calls are TRBV3-1 (or the pseudogene TRBV3-2) and TRBJ1-4, with TRBD1 matching 10 bases. The CDR3 sequence is 17 residues long. Looked up from germline, CDR1 is LGHDT and CDR2 is YNNKEL (reference sequence). With V trimmed by 0 bases and J by 8 bases, 9 bases remained unmatched. CDR3 sequence reads: CASSQDPRGQGSEKLFF. The CDR3 DNA reads TGTGCCAGCAGCCAAGATCCCCGGGGACAGGGGAGCGAAAAACTGTTTTTT.

This chain connects TRBV27 to TRBJ1-3; TRBD1 agrees at 10 bases. Germline trimming cut 7 bases from V and 7 bases from J; bases unmatched to any gene: 13. The CDR3 contains 16 residues. Germline V lookup: CDR1 MNHEY, CDR2 SMNVEV (reference sequence). CDR3 sequence reads: CASTDRGRYGRNTIYF. CDR3 in DNA: TGTGCCAGCACAGACAGGGGGCGATACGGTAGGAACACCATATATTTT.

Concerning this clone: Other DNA sequences in this sample translate to the same CDR3. V usage is TRBV29-1 and J usage is TRBJ2-2, with a possible D match to TRBD1 (6 bases). Germline-derived CDR1 and CDR2 are SQVTM and ANQGSEA. Trimming cost V 4 bases and J 0 bases, with 6 bases left between them. The CDR3 totals 13 residues. The CDR3 region has the DNA TGCAGCGTTGGGACAGCGAACACCGGGGAGCTGTTTTTT. Its translation is CSVGTANTGELFF.